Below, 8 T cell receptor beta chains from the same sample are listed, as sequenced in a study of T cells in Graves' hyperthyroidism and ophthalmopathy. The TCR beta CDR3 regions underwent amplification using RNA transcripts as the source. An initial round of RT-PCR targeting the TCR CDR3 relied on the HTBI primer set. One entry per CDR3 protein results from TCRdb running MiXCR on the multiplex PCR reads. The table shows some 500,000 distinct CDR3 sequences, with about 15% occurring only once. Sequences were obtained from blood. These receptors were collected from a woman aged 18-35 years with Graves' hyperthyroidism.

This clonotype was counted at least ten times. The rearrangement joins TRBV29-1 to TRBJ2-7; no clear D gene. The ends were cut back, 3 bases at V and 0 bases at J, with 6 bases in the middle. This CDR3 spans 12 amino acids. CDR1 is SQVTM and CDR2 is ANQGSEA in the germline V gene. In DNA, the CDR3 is TGCAGCGTTGAGGGCTCCTCCTACGAGCAGTACTTC. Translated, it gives CSVEGSSYEQYF.

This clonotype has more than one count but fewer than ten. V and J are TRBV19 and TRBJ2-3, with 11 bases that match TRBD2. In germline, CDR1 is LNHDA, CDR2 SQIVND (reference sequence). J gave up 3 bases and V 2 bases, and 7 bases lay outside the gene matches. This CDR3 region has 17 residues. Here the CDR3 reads CASSIRKTSGRTDTQYF. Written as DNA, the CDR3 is TGTGCCAGTAGTATAAGGAAAACTAGCGGGAGAACAGATACGCAGTATTTT.

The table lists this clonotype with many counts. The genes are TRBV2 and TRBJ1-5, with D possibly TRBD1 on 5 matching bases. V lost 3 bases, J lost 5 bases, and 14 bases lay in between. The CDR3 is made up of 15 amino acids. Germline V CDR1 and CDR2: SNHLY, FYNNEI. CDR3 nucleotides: TGTGCCAGCAGTGATCCCGGGACTCCCGATCAGCCCCAGCATTTT. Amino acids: CASSDPGTPDQPQHF.

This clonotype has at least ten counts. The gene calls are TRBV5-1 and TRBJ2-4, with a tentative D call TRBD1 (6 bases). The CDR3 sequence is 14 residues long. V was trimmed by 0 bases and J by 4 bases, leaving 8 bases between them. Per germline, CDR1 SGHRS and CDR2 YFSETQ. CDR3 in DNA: TGCGCCAGCAGCTTGGGGACAGCTAAAAACATTCAGTACTTC. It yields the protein CASSLGTAKNIQYF.

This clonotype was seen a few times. The CDR3 sequence is CATTAGAPNYGYTF. Here the CDR3 DNA reads TGTGCCACCACGGCCGGGGCTCCGAACTATGGCTACACCTTC. The V call is TRBV10-3, the J call TRBJ1-2; D is possibly TRBD1 (5 bases). Trimming cost V 10 bases and J 2 bases, with 17 bases left between them. The CDR3 is made up of 14 amino acids. In germline, CDR1 is ENHRY, CDR2 SYGVKD.

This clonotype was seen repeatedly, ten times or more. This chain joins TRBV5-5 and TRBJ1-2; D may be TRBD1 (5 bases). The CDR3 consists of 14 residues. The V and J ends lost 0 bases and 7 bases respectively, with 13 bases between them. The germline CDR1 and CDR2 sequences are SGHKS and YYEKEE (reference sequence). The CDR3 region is CASSLAQDIGGYTF. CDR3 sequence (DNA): TGTGCCAGCAGCTTGGCACAGGACATCGGTGGCTACACCTTC.

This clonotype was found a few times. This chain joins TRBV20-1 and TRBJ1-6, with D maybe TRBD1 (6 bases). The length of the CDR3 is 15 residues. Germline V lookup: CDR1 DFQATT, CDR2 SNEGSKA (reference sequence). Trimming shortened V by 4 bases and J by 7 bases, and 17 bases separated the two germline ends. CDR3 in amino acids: CSAKSGDIRNSPLHF. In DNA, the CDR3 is TGCAGTGCTAAGAGTGGGGACATTCGAAATTCACCCCTCCACTTT.

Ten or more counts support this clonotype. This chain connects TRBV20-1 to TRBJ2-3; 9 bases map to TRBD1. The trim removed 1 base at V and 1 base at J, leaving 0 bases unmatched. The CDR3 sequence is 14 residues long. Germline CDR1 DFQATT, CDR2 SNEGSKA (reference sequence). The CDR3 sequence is CSARGDRGTDTQYF. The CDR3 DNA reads TGCAGTGCTAGAGGGGACAGGGGCACAGATACGCAGTATTTT.